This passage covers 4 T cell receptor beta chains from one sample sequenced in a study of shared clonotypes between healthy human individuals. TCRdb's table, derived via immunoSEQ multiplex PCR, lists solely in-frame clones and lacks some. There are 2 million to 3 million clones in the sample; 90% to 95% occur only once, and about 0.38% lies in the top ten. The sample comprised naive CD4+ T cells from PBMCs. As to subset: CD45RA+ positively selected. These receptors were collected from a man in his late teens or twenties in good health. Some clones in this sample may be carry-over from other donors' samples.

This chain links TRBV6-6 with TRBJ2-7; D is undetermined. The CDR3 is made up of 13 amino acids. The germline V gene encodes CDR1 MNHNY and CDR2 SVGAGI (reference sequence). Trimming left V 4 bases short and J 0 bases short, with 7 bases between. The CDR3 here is CASSFLNSYEQYF. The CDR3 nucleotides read TGTGCCAGCAGTTTCCTGAACTCCTACGAGCAGTACTTC.

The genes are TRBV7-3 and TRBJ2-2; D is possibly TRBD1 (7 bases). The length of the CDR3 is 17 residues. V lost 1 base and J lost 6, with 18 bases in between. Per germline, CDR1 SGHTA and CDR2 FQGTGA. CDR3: CASSLNRQGGASGELFF. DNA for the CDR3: TGTGCCAGCAGCTTAAATCGGCAGGGGGGAGCGTCCGGGGAGCTGTTTTTT.

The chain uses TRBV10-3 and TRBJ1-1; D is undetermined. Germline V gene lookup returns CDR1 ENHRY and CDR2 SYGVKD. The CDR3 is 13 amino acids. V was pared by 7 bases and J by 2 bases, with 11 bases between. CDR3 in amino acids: CAITSGVNTEAFF. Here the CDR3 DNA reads TGTGCCATCACCTCGGGAGTTAACACTGAAGCTTTCTTT.

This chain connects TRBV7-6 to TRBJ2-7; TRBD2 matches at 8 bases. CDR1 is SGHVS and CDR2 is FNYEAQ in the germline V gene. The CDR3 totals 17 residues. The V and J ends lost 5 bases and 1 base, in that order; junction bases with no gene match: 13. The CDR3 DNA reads TGTGCCAGCAGCCGCGTATCCCTAGCGGGTACTTCCTACGAGCAGTACTTC. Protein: CASSRVSLAGTSYEQYF.